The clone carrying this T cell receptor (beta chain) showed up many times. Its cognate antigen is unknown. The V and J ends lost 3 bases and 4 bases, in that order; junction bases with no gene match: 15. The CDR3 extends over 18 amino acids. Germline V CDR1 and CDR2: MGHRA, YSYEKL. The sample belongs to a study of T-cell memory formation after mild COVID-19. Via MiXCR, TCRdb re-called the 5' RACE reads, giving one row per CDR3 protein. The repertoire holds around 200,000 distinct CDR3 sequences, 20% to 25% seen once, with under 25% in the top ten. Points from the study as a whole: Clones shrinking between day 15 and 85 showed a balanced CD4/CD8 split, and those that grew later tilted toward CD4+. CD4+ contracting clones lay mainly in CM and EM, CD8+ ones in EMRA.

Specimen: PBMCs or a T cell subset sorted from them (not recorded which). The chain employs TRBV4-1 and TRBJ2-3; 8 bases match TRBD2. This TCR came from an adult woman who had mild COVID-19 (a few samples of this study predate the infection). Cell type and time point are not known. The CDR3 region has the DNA TGCGCCAGCAGCCAGGACCCAACTAGAGCGGGGGACCCAGATACGCAGTATTTT. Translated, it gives CASSQDPTRAGDPDTQYF.